Each of the 20 T cell receptor beta chains below was sequenced from the same sample in a study of cytomegalovirus exposure and HLA in healthy donors. Both 60 Vbeta primers and 13 Jbeta primers went into the PCR. TCRdb's table, derived via immunoSEQ multiplex PCR, lists solely in-frame clones and lacks some. There are about 190,000 clones in the sample; 85% to 90% occur only once, and 1.3% lies in the top ten. Sequenced sample: PBMCs. These receptors all stem from a man aged 25-45 years in good health and CMV-seronegative.

The chain recombines TRBV11-2 with TRBJ1-1, with TRBD1 matching over 8 bases. The trim removed 5 bases at V and 1 base at J, leaving 9 bases unmatched. The CDR3 runs to 16 residues. Germline-derived CDR1 and CDR2 are SGHAT and FQNNGV. The CDR3 DNA reads TGTGCCAGCAGCCCAGTCAGGGGGCTGGGGAACACTGAAGCTTTCTTT. Residues: CASSPVRGLGNTEAFF.

The rearrangement links TRBV2 to TRBJ2-2, with 11 positions matching TRBD1. Germline V gene data show CDR1 as SNHLY and CDR2 as FYNNEI. V was pared by 6 bases and J by 2 bases, with 2 bases of the junction left unmatched. This CDR3 has 15 residues. The CDR3 nucleotides read TGTGCCAGCAGGGGACAGGGGGGAAACACCGGGGAGCTGTTTTTT. This codes for CASRGQGGNTGELFF.

This chain uses TRBV5-6 with TRBJ1-5; tentatively, D is TRBD1 (6 bases). The CDR3 is made up of 15 amino acids. CDR1 and CDR2 from the germline V gene are SGHDT and YYEEEE. V was cut by 1 base and J by 3 bases, with 11 bases left in between. The CDR3 is CASSLLGDINQPQHF. CDR3 DNA: TGTGCCAGCAGCTTGCTAGGGGACATCAATCAGCCCCAGCATTTT.

The J gene is TRBJ1-1, the V gene TRBV19; D is perhaps TRBD1 (6 bases). V lost 3 bases and J lost 2, with 10 bases in between. Germline V lookup: CDR1 LNHDA, CDR2 SQIVND (reference sequence). The CDR3 totals 14 residues. For the CDR3, the DNA is TGTGCCAGTAGTATGGACAGCTTTAACACTGAAGCTTTCTTT. It specifies CASSMDSFNTEAFF.

CDR3 residues: CASSGFRTGLNGYTF. In DNA, the CDR3 is TGTGCCAGCAGTGGGTTCAGGACAGGACTAAATGGCTACACCTTC. The chain recombines TRBV25-1 with TRBJ1-2; 7 bases fit TRBD1. Losses at the gene ends were 4 bases for V and 6 bases for J; bases not matched to a gene: 11. Germline V lookup: CDR1 MGHDK, CDR2 SYGVNS. The CDR3 covers 15 residues.

The chain carries TRBV29-1 and TRBJ2-7, with no clear D. V shed 5 bases and J shed 5 bases, with 13 bases lying between them. The germline V gene has CDR1 SQVTM and CDR2 ANQGSEA. The CDR3 loop spans 12 amino acids. The CDR3 bases are TGCAGCGTTCTCGGCCGGGTGGACGAGCAGTACTTC. This translates into CSVLGRVDEQYF.

The chain combines TRBV5-6 with TRBJ1-4; D might be TRBD1 (6 bases). The length of the CDR3 is 16 residues. CDR1 and CDR2 from the germline V gene are SGHDT and YYEEEE. V was clipped by 4 bases and J by 2 bases, with 15 bases between them. CDR3 DNA: TGTGCCAGCAGCCCAGAGGGGGGGACCACTAATGAAAAACTGTTTTTT. It is translated as CASSPEGGTTNEKLFF.

The rearrangement joins TRBV4-3 to TRBJ1-1; D is perhaps TRBD1 (6 bases). Germline CDR1 and CDR2: LGHNA and YSLEER. The CDR3 totals 14 residues. Trimming removed 0 bases from V and 8 bases from J, with 13 bases in between. In DNA, the CDR3 is TGCGCCAGCAGCCAAGACGAGAGGACAGCCGAAGCTTTCTTT. This sequence encodes CASSQDERTAEAFF.

CDR3 bases: TGCGCCAGCAGCTTGGCGACAGGGGGTCTTTATGGCTACACCTTC. It is translated as CASSLATGGLYGYTF. V usage is TRBV5-1 and J usage is TRBJ1-2; 9 bases fit TRBD1. With 0 bases clipped from V and 5 bases from J, the junction kept 5 bases outside the gene matches. The length of the CDR3 is 15 residues. Per germline, CDR1 SGHRS and CDR2 YFSETQ.

V is TRBV6-1 and J is TRBJ2-7; possibly TRBD1 for D (5 bases). The V gene lost 8 bases and the J gene lost 0 bases, with 14 bases spanning the gap. Germline CDR1 MNHNS, CDR2 SASEGT. The CDR3 extends over 14 amino acids. CDR3 sequence reads: CASEPAGSSYEQYF. CDR3 nucleotides: TGTGCCAGCGAACCGGCAGGGTCCTCCTACGAGCAGTACTTC.

V and J are TRBV29-1 and TRBJ2-1, with a weak D call TRBD1 (6 bases). V was clipped by 2 bases and J by 3 bases, with 11 bases between them. Germline V gene lookup returns CDR1 SQVTM and CDR2 ANQGSEA. The CDR3 covers 14 residues. In nucleotides, the CDR3 is TGCAGCGTTGAATATGGGACACACTACAATGAGCAGTTCTTC. As protein: CSVEYGTHYNEQFF.

The rearrangement joins TRBV10-2 to TRBJ2-1; TRBD2 aligns across 13 bases. The CDR3 has 13 amino acids. The V and J ends lost 6 bases and 9 bases, in that order; junction bases with no gene match: 2. In germline, CDR1 is WSHSY, CDR2 SAAADI. This CDR3 reads CASSRLAGGEQFF. For the CDR3, the DNA is TGCGCCAGCAGCCGACTAGCGGGAGGTGAGCAGTTCTTC.

A few counts support this clone. The chain employs TRBV10-1 and TRBJ1-1; 9 nucleotides align to TRBD1. With 0 bases clipped from V and 3 bases from J, the junction kept 5 bases outside the gene matches. This CDR3 spans 16 amino acids. Germline values: CDR1 WNHNN, CDR2 SYGVQD (reference sequence). The CDR3 DNA is TGCGCCAGCAGTGAGTCGGACAGGGGATCGGACACTGAAGCTTTCTTT. It yields the protein CASSESDRGSDTEAFF.

The chain recombines TRBV19 with TRBJ2-3; 9 bases map to TRBD1. The CDR3 extends over 16 amino acids. V lost 4 bases and J lost 3; bases outside the gene matches: 8. Germline V lookup: CDR1 LNHDA, CDR2 SQIVND (reference sequence). The CDR3 DNA reads as TGTGCCAGTAGTACCCCCGGGACAGGGAGGACAGATACGCAGTATTTT. Amino acids: CASSTPGTGRTDTQYF.

The genes are TRBV6-1 and TRBJ2-1, with 10 bases fitting TRBD1. Germline V gene data show CDR1 as MNHNS and CDR2 as SASEGT. CDR3 length equals 14 residues. After removal of 7 bases from V and 3 bases from J, the junction contained 3 bases not matched to a gene. The DNA for the CDR3 is TGTGCCAGCACCAGGACAGGGGGCTACAATGAGCAGTTCTTC. Protein: CASTRTGGYNEQFF.

This clone was recorded once. The genes are TRBV5-4 and TRBJ1-2; D may be TRBD1 (5 bases). V lost 1 base and J 3 bases, leaving 10 bases between the germline ends. Germline-derived CDR1 and CDR2 are SGHNT and YYREEE (reference sequence). This CDR3 is 14 amino acids long. Here the CDR3 DNA reads TGTGCCAGCAGCTTGCAGGGAACCTACTATGGCTACACCTTC. It codes for CASSLQGTYYGYTF.

The chain employs TRBV11-1 and TRBJ2-1, with TRBD2 matching over 9 bases. There are 15 residues in the CDR3. Germline-derived CDR1 and CDR2 are SGHAT and FQDESV (reference sequence). V gave up 3 bases and J gave up 0 bases; unmatched junction bases: 0. CDR3 in DNA: TGTGCCAGCAGCTTTAGCGGGAGCTCCTACAATGAGCAGTTCTTC. Amino acids: CASSFSGSSYNEQFF.

The chain joins TRBV15 to TRBJ2-2, with 9 bases that match TRBD2. CDR3 length equals 17 residues. The junction had 14 bases not matched to a gene; V was cut back by 5 bases and J by 7 bases. Germline loops: CDR1 LNHNV, CDR2 YYDKDF (reference sequence). The CDR3 reads CATSPGTAGGFGGELFF. CDR3 sequence (DNA): TGTGCCACCAGCCCCGGGACAGCGGGAGGTTTTGGCGGGGAGCTGTTTTTT.

The rearrangement links TRBV5-5 to TRBJ2-2; D uncertain. CDR1 is SGHKS and CDR2 is YYEKEE in the germline V gene (reference sequence). V lost 3 bases and J lost 1, with 7 bases in between. This CDR3 has 14 residues. The CDR3, as DNA: TGTGCCAGCAGCTCCCCCGGGAACACCGGGGAGCTGTTTTTT. Translation: CASSSPGNTGELFF.

The genes are TRBV2 and TRBJ2-5; 7 bases fit TRBD1. V shed 6 bases, J shed 1 base, and the junction held 8 bases outside the gene matches. CDR1 is SNHLY and CDR2 is FYNNEI in the germline V gene. CDR3 length: 15 residues. The CDR3 DNA follows: TGTGCCAGCAGGGAGCACAGGGGCCTCCAAGAGACCCAGTACTTC. It is translated as CASREHRGLQETQYF.